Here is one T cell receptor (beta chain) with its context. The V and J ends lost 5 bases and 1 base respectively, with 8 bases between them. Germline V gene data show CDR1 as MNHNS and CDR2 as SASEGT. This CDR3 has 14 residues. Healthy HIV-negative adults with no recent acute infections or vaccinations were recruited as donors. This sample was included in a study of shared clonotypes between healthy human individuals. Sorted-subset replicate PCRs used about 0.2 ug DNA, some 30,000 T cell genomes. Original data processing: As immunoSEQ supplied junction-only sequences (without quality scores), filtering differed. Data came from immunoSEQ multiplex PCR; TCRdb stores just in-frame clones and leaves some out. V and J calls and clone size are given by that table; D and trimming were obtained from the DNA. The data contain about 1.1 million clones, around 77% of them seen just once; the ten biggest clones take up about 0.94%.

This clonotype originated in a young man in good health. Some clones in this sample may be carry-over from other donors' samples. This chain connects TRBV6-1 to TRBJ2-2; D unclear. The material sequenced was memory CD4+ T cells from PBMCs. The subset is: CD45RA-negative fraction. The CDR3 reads CASSITLNTGELFF. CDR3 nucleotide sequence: TGTGCCAGCAGTATAACCTTGAACACCGGGGAGCTGTTTTTT.